Sequencing of this TCR beta chain was carried out in a study of T cell responses to AZD1222 COVID-19 vaccine. Only in-frame clones appear in the TCRdb table, and some are missing; sequencing was by immunoSEQ multiplex PCR. This sample has around 78,000 clones; 75% to 90% occur once, and the top ten carry around 1.5%. Study-wide findings and caveats: Females outnumbered males among donors, who were mostly white British; clonal diversity was possibly underestimated. No repertoire was sampled before or during the peak T cell response, only after it. Of the AZD1222 recipients, only 5 to 7 were seropositive at baseline.

In the case of this clone: The antigen is unknown.

V lost 3 bases, J lost 4 bases, and 5 bases stayed unmatched. The length of the CDR3 is 15 residues. Looked up from germline, CDR1 is KGHSH and CDR2 is LQKENI. The sequence was obtained from an adult who received the AZD1222 COVID-19 vaccine. The specimen was peripheral blood, collected 28 days after the second AZD1222 dose. The chain combines TRBV18 with TRBJ1-2, with TRBD1 identical over 10 bases. DNA for the CDR3: TGTGCCAGCTCACCTGGGGGACAGGGGTTCTATGGCTACACCTTC. This encodes CASSPGGQGFYGYTF.